The clone carrying this T cell receptor (beta chain) was seen a handful of times. What it recognizes is unknown. Not enrolled were patients with uncontrolled infection, other autoimmune disease, pregnancy or lactation. Used for diagnoses were clinical symptoms, serum thyroxine and TRAb, thyroid ultrasound and orbital computed tomography. Amplified regions were TCR beta CDR3 sequences from RNA transcripts. The HTBI primer set drove a first-round RT-PCR of the TCR CDR3. Using its own MiXCR run on the multiplex PCR reads, TCRdb lists one record per CDR3 protein. The sample lists 250,000 to 300,000 distinct CDR3 sequences, roughly 13% occurring once. This CDR3 contains 17 residues. V gave up 4 bases and J gave up 1 base, with 20 bases separating them. Germline CDR1 SGDLS, CDR2 YYNGEE. This entry belongs to a study of T cells in Graves' hyperthyroidism and ophthalmopathy. About the research overall: Pretreatment peripheral blood was obtained at initial diagnosis.

Study outcomes and limitations: Most clonotypes expanded in thyroid above 0.001 were likewise present in blood.

Sequencing input: blood. The clonotype originates from a middle-aged woman with Graves' hyperthyroidism. The rearrangement joins TRBV9 to TRBJ2-5, with D tentatively TRBD1 (5 bases). The CDR3 DNA follows: TGTGCCAGCAGCTCCCCCGCCAAAGACAGCCTCCAAGAGACCCAGTACTTC. Protein product: CASSSPAKDSLQETQYF.